The 25 T cell receptor beta chains presented below share a single source sample, sequenced in a study of blood T cells in healthy people across ages. A sample-barcoded 5' primer and a J-beta primer mix were used in a second PCR of roughly 7 to 12 cycles. Via MiXCR, TCRdb re-called the 5' RACE reads, giving one row per CDR3 protein. The sample consists of roughly 830,000 distinct CDR3 sequences, approximately 67% of them appearing once. Sequencing input: blood. These receptors all come from a man aged 25-45 years in good health.

CDR3: CASSLPPGLAGWDEQFF. The CDR3 nucleotides read TGTGCCAGCAGTCTCCCGCCGGGACTAGCGGGGTGGGATGAGCAGTTCTTC. The chain uses TRBV28 and TRBJ2-1; 13 bases align to TRBD2. The CDR3 length is 17 residues. With 5 bases clipped from V and 8 bases from J, the junction kept 12 bases outside the gene matches. The germline V gene encodes CDR1 MDHEN and CDR2 SYDVKM.

The chain combines TRBV5-5 with TRBJ1-6; 8 bases line up with TRBD1. V shed 3 bases and J 8 bases; nucleotides not matched to a gene: 16. Looked up from germline, CDR1 is SGHKS and CDR2 is YYEKEE (reference sequence). This CDR3 spans 18 amino acids. As DNA, the CDR3 is TGTGCCAGCAGCTCGGTTGGGGCAGGGGGCAGCTTTTATTCACCCCTCCACTTT. Translation gives CASSSVGAGGSFYSPLHF.

The CDR3 DNA follows: TGTGCCATCAGGGCAGGGTTAACGAACAATGAGCAGTTCTTC. Protein: CAIRAGLTNNEQFF. The chain links TRBV10-3 to TRBJ2-1, with a possible D match to TRBD1 (5 bases). Germline V CDR1 and CDR2: ENHRY, SYGVKD. This CDR3 has 14 residues. The ends were cut back, 6 bases at V and 5 bases at J, with 14 bases in the middle.

V gene TRBV27 combines with J gene TRBJ2-1, with TRBD2 matching over 8 bases. In germline, CDR1 is MNHEY, CDR2 SMNVEV (reference sequence). The trim removed 9 bases at V and 8 bases at J, leaving 6 bases unmatched. The CDR3 runs to 12 residues. CDR3 DNA: TGTGCCAGTGGCGGGGGGATGGATGAGCAGTTCTTC. Encoded protein: CASGGGMDEQFF.

The chain combines TRBV11-2 with TRBJ2-2, with 9 bases lining up with TRBD1. This CDR3 comprises 15 residues. V lost 6 bases, J lost 8 bases, and 10 bases stayed unmatched. Germline CDR1 SGHAT, CDR2 FQNNGV. This chain's CDR3 is CASSPGQGIVGELFF. The CDR3 coding sequence is TGTGCCAGCAGTCCCGGACAGGGGATTGTTGGGGAGCTGTTTTTT.

The V gene is TRBV15, the J gene TRBJ2-1; D is possibly TRBD1 or TRBD2 (5 bases each). CDR1 is LNHNV and CDR2 is YYDKDF in the germline V gene (reference sequence). The CDR3 totals 13 residues. Trimming pared 8 bases from V and 10 bases from J, leaving 18 bases between. CDR3 amino acids: CATDRTGRGEQFF. The CDR3 DNA reads TGTGCCACCGACAGAACCGGCCGGGGCGAGCAGTTCTTC. Looking up the rest from reference TRBV15 and TRBJ2-1 gives the full variable domain: DAMVIQNPRYQVTQFGKPVTLSCSQTLNHNVMYWYQQKSSQAPKLLFHYYDKDFNNEADTPDNFQSRRPNTSFCFLDIRSPGLGDTAMYLCATDRTGRGEQFFGPGTRLTVL.

This chain uses TRBV4-3 with TRBJ1-2; D perhaps matches TRBD1 (6 bases). The CDR3 runs to 14 residues. V was pared by 0 bases and J by 7 bases, with 12 bases between. Germline V gene lookup returns CDR1 LGHNA and CDR2 YSLEER. For the CDR3, the DNA is TGCGCCAGCAGCCAAGAAGGCAGGGGTGGTGGCTACACCTTC. This encodes CASSQEGRGGGYTF.

This clonotype was counted only a few times. The gene calls are TRBV27 and TRBJ2-5; 7 nucleotides line up with TRBD1. Germline assignment: CDR1 MNHEY and CDR2 SMNVEV (reference sequence). The ends lost 0 bases at V and 3 bases at J; junction bases unmatched: 4. The CDR3 has 15 residues. CDR3 in amino acids: CASSLSYRGEETQYF. The CDR3 DNA reads TGTGCCAGCAGTTTATCGTACAGGGGAGAAGAGACCCAGTACTTC.

The rearrangement uses TRBV7-9 and TRBJ1-2, with D hard to call. CDR3 length: 16 residues. V was trimmed by 0 bases and J by 4 bases, leaving 15 bases between them. The germline gives CDR1 SEHNR, CDR2 FQNEAQ (reference sequence). Here the CDR3 reads CASSLAFSPSGYGYTF. In DNA, the CDR3 is TGTGCCAGCAGCTTAGCGTTTTCACCTTCAGGCTATGGCTACACCTTC. The complete variable domain, with remaining parts taken from reference TRBV7-9 and TRBJ1-2, reads DTGVSQNPRHKITKRGQNVTFRCDPISEHNRLYWYRQTLGQGPEFLTYFQNEAQLEKSRLLSDRFSAERPKGSFSTLEIQRTEQGDSAMYLCASSLAFSPSGYGYTFGSGTRLTVV.

The gene calls are TRBV4-2 and TRBJ2-7; no firm D call. The germline V gene encodes CDR1 LGHNA and CDR2 YNFKEQ. The V end lost 2 bases, the J end lost 5 bases, and 19 bases lay between the germline ends. The CDR3 spans 16 residues. This CDR3 reads CASSQTFTGLNNEQYF. DNA for the CDR3: TGTGCCAGCAGCCAAACGTTTACGGGCTTAAACAACGAGCAGTACTTC.

This chain uses TRBV7-9 with TRBJ1-2; D is unresolved. Germline V lookup: CDR1 SEHNR, CDR2 FQNEAQ (reference sequence). Trimming cost V 1 base and J 8 bases, with 8 bases left between them. This CDR3 is built from 12 residues. CDR3 in DNA: TGTGCCAGCAGCTTAGTTTCGCGGGGCTACACCTTC. It is translated as CASSLVSRGYTF.

The V gene is TRBV20-1, the J gene TRBJ1-5, with D possibly TRBD1 on 6 matching bases. The CDR3 is 14 residues long. Trimming took 4 bases from V and 3 from J, leaving 13 bases between them. Looked up from germline, CDR1 is DFQATT and CDR2 is SNEGSKA (reference sequence). The CDR3 region is CSANRVGNNQPQHF. Written as DNA, the CDR3 is TGCAGTGCTAACAGGGTGGGGAACAATCAGCCCCAGCATTTT.

This clonotype was recorded once. This chain connects TRBV6-1 to TRBJ2-1; 9 nucleotides align to TRBD2. V was pared by 8 bases and J by 3 bases, with 5 bases of the junction left unmatched. CDR3 size: 14 residues. CDR1 and CDR2 (germline): MNHNS, SASEGT. The CDR3 bases are TGTGCCAGCTTGTTAGCGGGAGACTACAATGAGCAGTTCTTC. Translating it yields CASLLAGDYNEQFF.

The genes are TRBV7-9 and TRBJ1-2, with D hard to call. V dropped 1 base and J dropped 0 bases, with 12 bases sitting between them. Germline V gene data show CDR1 as SEHNR and CDR2 as FQNEAQ (reference sequence). The CDR3 length is 16 residues. The CDR3 loop is CASSLVPGRANYGYTF. CDR3 bases: TGTGCCAGCAGCTTAGTTCCAGGACGAGCTAACTATGGCTACACCTTC.

V and J are TRBV2 and TRBJ2-7, with D unresolved. The ends were cut back, 2 bases at V and 0 bases at J, with 2 bases in the middle. The CDR3 totals 12 residues. The germline V gene encodes CDR1 SNHLY and CDR2 FYNNEI. The CDR3 DNA is TGTGCCAGCAGTGAACCCTCCTACGAGCAGTACTTC. Translated: CASSEPSYEQYF.

This chain uses TRBV4-3 with TRBJ2-6; possible D gene TRBD1, 5 bases. The CDR3 spans 17 residues. Trimming stripped 1 base from V and 0 bases from J, with 10 bases between. Germline CDR1 is LGHNA and CDR2 is YSLEER. The chain's CDR3 is CASSQGTIISGANVLTF. In nucleotides, the CDR3 is TGCGCCAGCAGCCAAGGGACAATAATCTCTGGGGCCAACGTCCTGACTTTC.

This clonotype was detected many times. This chain connects TRBV7-2 to TRBJ2-3, with D possibly TRBD1 on 6 matching bases. V was pared by 0 bases and J by 4 bases, with 11 bases between. The CDR3 runs to 15 residues. In germline, CDR1 is SGHTA, CDR2 FQGNSA. The CDR3 here is CASSLAGALPDTQYF. The CDR3, as DNA: TGTGCCAGCAGCTTAGCGGGGGCTCTACCAGATACGCAGTATTTT.

V gene TRBV28 combines with J gene TRBJ2-2; 8 bases agree with TRBD2. The CDR3 sequence is 15 residues long. In germline, CDR1 is MDHEN, CDR2 SYDVKM. The ends lost 2 bases at V and 6 bases at J; junction bases unmatched: 5. The CDR3 DNA follows: TGTGCCAGCAGTTTAAGCGGGAGTAGGGCCGGGGAGCTGTTTTTT. It yields the protein CASSLSGSRAGELFF.

The chain employs TRBV7-2 and TRBJ2-5; D remains ambiguous. The CDR3 sequence is 15 residues long. Trimming took off 0 bases at V and 6 bases at J, with 14 bases between the two ends. Looked up from germline, CDR1 is SGHTA and CDR2 is FQGNSA. CDR3 sequence: CASSLAWVRSKTQYF. The CDR3 nucleotides read TGTGCCAGCAGCTTAGCATGGGTGCGGTCGAAGACCCAGTACTTC. The entire variable domain, with the rest obtained from reference TRBV7-2 and TRBJ2-5, is as follows: GAGVSQSPSNKVTEKGKDVELRCDPISGHTALYWYRQSLGQGLEFLIYFQGNSAPDKSGLPSDRFSAERTGGSVSTLTIQRTQQEDSAVYLCASSLAWVRSKTQYFGPGTRLLVL.

This chain links TRBV20-1 with TRBJ2-5; no firm D call. This CDR3 comprises 14 residues. Germline loops: CDR1 DFQATT, CDR2 SNEGSKA (reference sequence). V lost 4 bases and J lost 3, with 15 bases in between. The CDR3 protein is CSATPSASEETQYF. DNA of the CDR3: TGCAGTGCTACCCCCTCTGCCAGCGAAGAGACCCAGTACTTC.

This chain connects TRBV7-2 to TRBJ2-3, with D perhaps TRBD2 (6 bases). Trimming took off 4 bases at V and 2 bases at J, with 13 bases between the two ends. The germline CDR1 and CDR2 sequences are SGHTA and FQGNSA. The CDR3 has 15 amino acids. The CDR3 loop reads CASSSGLPNTDTQYF. For the CDR3, the DNA is TGTGCCAGCAGCTCCGGACTACCTAACACAGATACGCAGTATTTT.

The chain carries TRBV5-1 and TRBJ2-7; TRBD1 matches at 9 bases. The CDR3 runs 16 residues. The V gene's germline CDR1 is SGHRS and CDR2 YFSETQ. Trimming removed 4 bases from V and 3 bases from J; junction bases left unmatched: 11. In DNA, the CDR3 is TGCGCCAGCAGCCCGACTGCCGGGACAGGGAACTACGAGCAGTACTTC. It translates to CASSPTAGTGNYEQYF.

The chain uses TRBV7-9 and TRBJ2-3, with 9 bases identical to TRBD1. J lost 8 bases, V lost 5 bases, and 11 bases had no gene match. This CDR3 is built from 15 residues. CDR1 and CDR2 (germline): SEHNR, FQNEAQ (reference sequence). In nucleotides, the CDR3 is TGTGCCAGCAGCCTAACAGGGGGCAGGGGAGGTACGCAGTATTTT. Protein product: CASSLTGGRGGTQYF.

Here the CDR3 DNA reads TGTGCCAGCAGCGGGGGGGACAGCCAAGAGACCCAGTACTTC. This codes for CASSGGDSQETQYF. V and J are TRBV9 and TRBJ2-5; TRBD1 might be the D (7 bases). Germline values: CDR1 SGDLS, CDR2 YYNGEE. The CDR3 sequence is 14 residues long. Deletions cut 3 bases from V and 1 base from J, with 10 bases between. The whole variable domain, remainder taken from reference TRBV9 and TRBJ2-5, is DSGVTQTPKHLITATGQRVTLRCSPRSGDLSVYWYQQSLDQGLQFLIQYYNGEERAKGNILERFSAQQFPDLHSELNLSSLELGDSALYFCASSGGDSQETQYFGPGTRLLVL.

The chain couples TRBV7-9 to TRBJ2-1; 7 bases are a match to TRBD2. The CDR3 has 14 amino acids. CDR1 and CDR2 from the germline V gene are SEHNR and FQNEAQ (reference sequence). The junction had 6 bases not matched to a gene; V was cut back by 3 bases and J by 7 bases. CDR3 coding DNA: TGTGCCAGCAGCTTGGAGGGGAGGGTGAATGAGCAGTTCTTC. Translated: CASSLEGRVNEQFF.